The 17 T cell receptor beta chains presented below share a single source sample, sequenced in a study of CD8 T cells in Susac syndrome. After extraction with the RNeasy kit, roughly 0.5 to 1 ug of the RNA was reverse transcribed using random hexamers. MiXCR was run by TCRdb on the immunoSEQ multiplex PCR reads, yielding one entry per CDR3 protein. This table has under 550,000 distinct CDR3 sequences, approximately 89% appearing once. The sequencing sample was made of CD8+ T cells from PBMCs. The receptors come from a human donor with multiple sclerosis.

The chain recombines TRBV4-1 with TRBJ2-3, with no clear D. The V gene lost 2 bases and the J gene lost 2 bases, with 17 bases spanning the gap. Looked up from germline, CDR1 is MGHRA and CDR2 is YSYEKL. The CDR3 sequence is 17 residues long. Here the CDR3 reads CASSQTWATGPTDTQYF. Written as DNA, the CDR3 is TGCGCCAGCAGCCAAACCTGGGCGACGGGTCCCACAGATACGCAGTATTTT.

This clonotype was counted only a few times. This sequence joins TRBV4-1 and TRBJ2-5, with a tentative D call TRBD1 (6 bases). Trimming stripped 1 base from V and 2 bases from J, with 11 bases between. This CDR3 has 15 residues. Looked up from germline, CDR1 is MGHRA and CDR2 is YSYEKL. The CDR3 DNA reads TGCGCCAGCAGCCAAGGTTTGACAGGACAAGAGACCCAGTACTTC. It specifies CASSQGLTGQETQYF.

The CDR3: CASSLVFGAEAFF. As DNA, the CDR3 is TGTGCCAGCAGTTTAGTATTCGGGGCTGAAGCTTTCTTT. The chain couples TRBV27 to TRBJ1-1; D is unresolved. The CDR3 has 13 amino acids. V was cut by 2 bases and J by 6 bases, with 10 bases left in between. Looked up from germline, CDR1 is MNHEY and CDR2 is SMNVEV (reference sequence).

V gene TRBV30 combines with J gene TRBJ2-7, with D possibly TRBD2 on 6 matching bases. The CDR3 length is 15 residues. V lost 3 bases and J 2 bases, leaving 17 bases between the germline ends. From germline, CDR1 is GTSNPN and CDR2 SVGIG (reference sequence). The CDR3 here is CAWSAGTATPYEQYF. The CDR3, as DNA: TGTGCCTGGAGCGCGGGGACGGCTACCCCCTACGAGCAGTACTTC.

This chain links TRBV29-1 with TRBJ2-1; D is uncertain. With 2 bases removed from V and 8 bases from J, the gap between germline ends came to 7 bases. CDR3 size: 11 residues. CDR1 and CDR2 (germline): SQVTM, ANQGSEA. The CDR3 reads CSVESPYEQFF. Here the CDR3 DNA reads TGCAGCGTTGAATCTCCCTATGAGCAGTTCTTC.

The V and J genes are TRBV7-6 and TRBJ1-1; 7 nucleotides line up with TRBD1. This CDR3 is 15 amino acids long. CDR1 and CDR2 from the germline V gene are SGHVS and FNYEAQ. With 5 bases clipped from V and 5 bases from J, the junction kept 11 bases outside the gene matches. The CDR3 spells CASSPYPGTETEAFF. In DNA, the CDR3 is TGTGCCAGCAGCCCCTACCCCGGGACAGAAACTGAAGCTTTCTTT.

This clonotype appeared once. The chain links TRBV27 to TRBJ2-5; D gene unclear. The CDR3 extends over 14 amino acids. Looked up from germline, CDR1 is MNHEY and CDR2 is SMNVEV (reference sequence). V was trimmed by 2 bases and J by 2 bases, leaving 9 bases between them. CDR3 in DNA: TGTGCCAGCAGTTTAGGGGTGGGACAAGAGACCCAGTACTTC. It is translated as CASSLGVGQETQYF.

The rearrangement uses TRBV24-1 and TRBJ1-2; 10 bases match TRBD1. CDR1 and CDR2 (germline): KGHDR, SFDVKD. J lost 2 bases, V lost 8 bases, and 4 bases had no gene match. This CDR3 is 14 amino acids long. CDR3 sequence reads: CATIMDRGNYGYTF. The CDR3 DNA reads TGTGCCACCATAATGGACAGGGGGAACTATGGCTACACCTTC.

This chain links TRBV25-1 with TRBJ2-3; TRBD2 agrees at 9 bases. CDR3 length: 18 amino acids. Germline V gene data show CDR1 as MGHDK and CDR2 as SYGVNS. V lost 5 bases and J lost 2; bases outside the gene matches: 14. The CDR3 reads CASSPNLRTSANTDTQYF. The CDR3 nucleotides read TGTGCCAGCAGTCCAAACCTGAGGACTAGCGCAAACACAGATACGCAGTATTTT. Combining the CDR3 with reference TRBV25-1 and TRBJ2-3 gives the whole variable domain EADIYQTPRYLVIGTGKKITLECSQTMGHDKMYWYQQDPGMELHLIHYSYGVNSTEKGDLSSESTVSRIRTEHFPLTLESARPSHTSQYLCASSPNLRTSANTDTQYFGPGTRLTVL.

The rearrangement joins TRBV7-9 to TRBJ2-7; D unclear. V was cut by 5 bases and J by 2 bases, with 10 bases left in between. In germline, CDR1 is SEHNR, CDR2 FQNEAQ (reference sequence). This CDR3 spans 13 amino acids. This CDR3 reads CASSQVMPYEQYF. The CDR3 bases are TGTGCCAGCAGCCAAGTAATGCCCTACGAGCAGTACTTC.

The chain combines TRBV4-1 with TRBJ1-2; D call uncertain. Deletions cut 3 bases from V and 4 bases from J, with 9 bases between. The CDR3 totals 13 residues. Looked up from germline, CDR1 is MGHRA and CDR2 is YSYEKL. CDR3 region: CASSQPDGYGYTF. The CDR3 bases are TGCGCCAGCAGCCAGCCCGACGGCTATGGCTACACCTTC.

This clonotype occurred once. The CDR3 DNA is TGCAGTGCGTCCCCGTGGAGCTCCTACGAGCAGTACTTC. This gives the protein CSASPWSSYEQYF. The J gene is TRBJ2-7, the V gene TRBV20-1, with D unclear. Looked up from germline, CDR1 is DFQATT and CDR2 is SNEGSKA (reference sequence). The CDR3 length is 13 residues. V lost 6 bases and J 0 bases, leaving 12 bases between the germline ends.

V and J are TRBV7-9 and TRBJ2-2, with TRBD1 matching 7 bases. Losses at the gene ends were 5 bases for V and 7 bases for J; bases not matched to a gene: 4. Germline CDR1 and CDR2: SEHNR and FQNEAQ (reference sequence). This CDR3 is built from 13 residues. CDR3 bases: TGTGCCAGCAGCCCCACAGGGGACGGGGAGCTGTTTTTT. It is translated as CASSPTGDGELFF.

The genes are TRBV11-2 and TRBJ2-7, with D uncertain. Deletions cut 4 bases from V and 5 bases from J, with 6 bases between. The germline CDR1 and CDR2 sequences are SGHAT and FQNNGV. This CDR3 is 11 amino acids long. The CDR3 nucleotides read TGTGCCAGCAGCTCGTTGGACGAGCAGTACTTC. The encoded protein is CASSSLDEQYF.

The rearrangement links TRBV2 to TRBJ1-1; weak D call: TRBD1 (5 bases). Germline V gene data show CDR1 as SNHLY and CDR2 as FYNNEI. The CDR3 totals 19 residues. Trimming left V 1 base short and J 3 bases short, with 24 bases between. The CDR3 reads CASSEVEGPNPNSDTEAFF. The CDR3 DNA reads TGTGCCAGCAGTGAAGTGGAGGGACCGAATCCAAACTCGGACACTGAAGCTTTCTTT.

CDR3 DNA: TGTGCCAGCAGTGGCATCTCCTACGAGCAGTACTTC. It specifies CASSGISYEQYF. The J gene is TRBJ2-7, the V gene TRBV25-1; D is unclear. Germline V gene data show CDR1 as MGHDK and CDR2 as SYGVNS. V dropped 4 bases and J dropped 0 bases, with 4 bases sitting between them. CDR3 size: 12 residues.

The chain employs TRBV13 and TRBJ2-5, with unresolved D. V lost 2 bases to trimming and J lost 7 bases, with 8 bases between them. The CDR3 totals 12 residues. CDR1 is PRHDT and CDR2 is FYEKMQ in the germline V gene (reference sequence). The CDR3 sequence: CASSLNRGTQYF. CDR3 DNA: TGTGCCAGCAGCTTAAACCGAGGGACCCAGTACTTC.